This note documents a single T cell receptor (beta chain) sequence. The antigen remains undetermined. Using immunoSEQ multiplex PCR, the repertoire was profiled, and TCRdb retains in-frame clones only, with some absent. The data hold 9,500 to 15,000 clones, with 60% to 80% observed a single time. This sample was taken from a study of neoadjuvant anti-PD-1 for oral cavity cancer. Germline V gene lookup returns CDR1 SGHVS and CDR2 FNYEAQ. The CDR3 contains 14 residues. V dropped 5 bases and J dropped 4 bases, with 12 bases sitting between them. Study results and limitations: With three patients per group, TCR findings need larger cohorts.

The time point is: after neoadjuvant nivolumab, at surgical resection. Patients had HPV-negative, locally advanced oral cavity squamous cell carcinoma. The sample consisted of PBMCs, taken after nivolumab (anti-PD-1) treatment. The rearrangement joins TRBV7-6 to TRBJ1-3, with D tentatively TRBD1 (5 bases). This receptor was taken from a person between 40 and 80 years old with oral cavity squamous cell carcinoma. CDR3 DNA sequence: TGTGCCAGCAGCACGCGTCAGGGAGGAAACACCATATATTTT. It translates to CASSTRQGGNTIYF.